This T cell receptor (beta chain) was identified in a study of identical twins. Study-wide points: Because invariant MAIT and iNKT cells could be present, zero-insertion analyses could be partly confounded. There was an excess of low generation probability in the out-of-frame alpha sequences that twins shared.

With template switching, a universal primer site was added, and the cDNA carried unique molecular identifiers. TCRdb re-called the 5' RACE reads through MiXCR, storing one row per CDR3 protein. The table has about 340,000 distinct CDR3 sequences, over 9% seen once; the top ten hold around 6.9%. This clonotype was counted at least ten times. What it recognizes is unknown. The germline CDR1 and CDR2 sequences are LGHNA and YNFKEQ. Trimming removed 1 base at V and 2 bases at J, with 15 bases between. The CDR3 length is 16 residues. This sample also appeared in a second study, on yellow fever vaccine responses in identical twins. In that study: Vaccine-induced T cell responses in twins were reportedly observed to appear partly convergent, partly personalized.

The receptor comes from a young woman in good health. Sequencing was carried out using CD8+ T cells sorted from blood. The chain employs TRBV4-2 and TRBJ2-7, with D possibly matching TRBD2 (6 bases). In nucleotides, the CDR3 is TGTGCCAGCAGCCAAGCCCCCAGCGGAGGGACCTACGAGCAGTACTTC. This sequence encodes CASSQAPSGGTYEQYF.